This entry is about one TCR beta chain. Germline-derived CDR1 and CDR2 are SGDLS and YYNGEE. The CDR3 contains 18 residues. V lost 4 bases, J lost 2 bases, and 8 bases stayed unmatched. This record comes from a study of blood T cell repertoires in COVID-19. Study in general: Sites across the United States, Italy and Spain contributed samples from acute and convalescent COVID-19. Sample material is recorded as cDNA or gDNA derived from T cells, B-cell-depleted T cells, or PBMCs.

Authors' analysis steps: Amplification from reference gene primers served as the basis for estimated nucleated cell counts. The repertoire was sequenced with immunoSEQ multiplex PCR; TCRdb's copy has only in-frame clones and lacks some. The D gene and trimming were derived from the DNA, and the V and J assignments and clone size from that table. The sample includes roughly 160,000 clones, roughly 90% of them seen just once. This TCR was recovered from a man in his fifties or sixties with acute or convalescent COVID-19. Sequenced input: peripheral blood. The chain is built from TRBV9 and TRBJ2-3; 15 bases are shared with TRBD2. CDR3 in amino acids: CASSSRGTSGGPTDTQYF. CDR3 in DNA: TGTGCCAGCAGCTCAAGAGGGACTAGCGGGGGGCCCACAGATACGCAGTATTTT.